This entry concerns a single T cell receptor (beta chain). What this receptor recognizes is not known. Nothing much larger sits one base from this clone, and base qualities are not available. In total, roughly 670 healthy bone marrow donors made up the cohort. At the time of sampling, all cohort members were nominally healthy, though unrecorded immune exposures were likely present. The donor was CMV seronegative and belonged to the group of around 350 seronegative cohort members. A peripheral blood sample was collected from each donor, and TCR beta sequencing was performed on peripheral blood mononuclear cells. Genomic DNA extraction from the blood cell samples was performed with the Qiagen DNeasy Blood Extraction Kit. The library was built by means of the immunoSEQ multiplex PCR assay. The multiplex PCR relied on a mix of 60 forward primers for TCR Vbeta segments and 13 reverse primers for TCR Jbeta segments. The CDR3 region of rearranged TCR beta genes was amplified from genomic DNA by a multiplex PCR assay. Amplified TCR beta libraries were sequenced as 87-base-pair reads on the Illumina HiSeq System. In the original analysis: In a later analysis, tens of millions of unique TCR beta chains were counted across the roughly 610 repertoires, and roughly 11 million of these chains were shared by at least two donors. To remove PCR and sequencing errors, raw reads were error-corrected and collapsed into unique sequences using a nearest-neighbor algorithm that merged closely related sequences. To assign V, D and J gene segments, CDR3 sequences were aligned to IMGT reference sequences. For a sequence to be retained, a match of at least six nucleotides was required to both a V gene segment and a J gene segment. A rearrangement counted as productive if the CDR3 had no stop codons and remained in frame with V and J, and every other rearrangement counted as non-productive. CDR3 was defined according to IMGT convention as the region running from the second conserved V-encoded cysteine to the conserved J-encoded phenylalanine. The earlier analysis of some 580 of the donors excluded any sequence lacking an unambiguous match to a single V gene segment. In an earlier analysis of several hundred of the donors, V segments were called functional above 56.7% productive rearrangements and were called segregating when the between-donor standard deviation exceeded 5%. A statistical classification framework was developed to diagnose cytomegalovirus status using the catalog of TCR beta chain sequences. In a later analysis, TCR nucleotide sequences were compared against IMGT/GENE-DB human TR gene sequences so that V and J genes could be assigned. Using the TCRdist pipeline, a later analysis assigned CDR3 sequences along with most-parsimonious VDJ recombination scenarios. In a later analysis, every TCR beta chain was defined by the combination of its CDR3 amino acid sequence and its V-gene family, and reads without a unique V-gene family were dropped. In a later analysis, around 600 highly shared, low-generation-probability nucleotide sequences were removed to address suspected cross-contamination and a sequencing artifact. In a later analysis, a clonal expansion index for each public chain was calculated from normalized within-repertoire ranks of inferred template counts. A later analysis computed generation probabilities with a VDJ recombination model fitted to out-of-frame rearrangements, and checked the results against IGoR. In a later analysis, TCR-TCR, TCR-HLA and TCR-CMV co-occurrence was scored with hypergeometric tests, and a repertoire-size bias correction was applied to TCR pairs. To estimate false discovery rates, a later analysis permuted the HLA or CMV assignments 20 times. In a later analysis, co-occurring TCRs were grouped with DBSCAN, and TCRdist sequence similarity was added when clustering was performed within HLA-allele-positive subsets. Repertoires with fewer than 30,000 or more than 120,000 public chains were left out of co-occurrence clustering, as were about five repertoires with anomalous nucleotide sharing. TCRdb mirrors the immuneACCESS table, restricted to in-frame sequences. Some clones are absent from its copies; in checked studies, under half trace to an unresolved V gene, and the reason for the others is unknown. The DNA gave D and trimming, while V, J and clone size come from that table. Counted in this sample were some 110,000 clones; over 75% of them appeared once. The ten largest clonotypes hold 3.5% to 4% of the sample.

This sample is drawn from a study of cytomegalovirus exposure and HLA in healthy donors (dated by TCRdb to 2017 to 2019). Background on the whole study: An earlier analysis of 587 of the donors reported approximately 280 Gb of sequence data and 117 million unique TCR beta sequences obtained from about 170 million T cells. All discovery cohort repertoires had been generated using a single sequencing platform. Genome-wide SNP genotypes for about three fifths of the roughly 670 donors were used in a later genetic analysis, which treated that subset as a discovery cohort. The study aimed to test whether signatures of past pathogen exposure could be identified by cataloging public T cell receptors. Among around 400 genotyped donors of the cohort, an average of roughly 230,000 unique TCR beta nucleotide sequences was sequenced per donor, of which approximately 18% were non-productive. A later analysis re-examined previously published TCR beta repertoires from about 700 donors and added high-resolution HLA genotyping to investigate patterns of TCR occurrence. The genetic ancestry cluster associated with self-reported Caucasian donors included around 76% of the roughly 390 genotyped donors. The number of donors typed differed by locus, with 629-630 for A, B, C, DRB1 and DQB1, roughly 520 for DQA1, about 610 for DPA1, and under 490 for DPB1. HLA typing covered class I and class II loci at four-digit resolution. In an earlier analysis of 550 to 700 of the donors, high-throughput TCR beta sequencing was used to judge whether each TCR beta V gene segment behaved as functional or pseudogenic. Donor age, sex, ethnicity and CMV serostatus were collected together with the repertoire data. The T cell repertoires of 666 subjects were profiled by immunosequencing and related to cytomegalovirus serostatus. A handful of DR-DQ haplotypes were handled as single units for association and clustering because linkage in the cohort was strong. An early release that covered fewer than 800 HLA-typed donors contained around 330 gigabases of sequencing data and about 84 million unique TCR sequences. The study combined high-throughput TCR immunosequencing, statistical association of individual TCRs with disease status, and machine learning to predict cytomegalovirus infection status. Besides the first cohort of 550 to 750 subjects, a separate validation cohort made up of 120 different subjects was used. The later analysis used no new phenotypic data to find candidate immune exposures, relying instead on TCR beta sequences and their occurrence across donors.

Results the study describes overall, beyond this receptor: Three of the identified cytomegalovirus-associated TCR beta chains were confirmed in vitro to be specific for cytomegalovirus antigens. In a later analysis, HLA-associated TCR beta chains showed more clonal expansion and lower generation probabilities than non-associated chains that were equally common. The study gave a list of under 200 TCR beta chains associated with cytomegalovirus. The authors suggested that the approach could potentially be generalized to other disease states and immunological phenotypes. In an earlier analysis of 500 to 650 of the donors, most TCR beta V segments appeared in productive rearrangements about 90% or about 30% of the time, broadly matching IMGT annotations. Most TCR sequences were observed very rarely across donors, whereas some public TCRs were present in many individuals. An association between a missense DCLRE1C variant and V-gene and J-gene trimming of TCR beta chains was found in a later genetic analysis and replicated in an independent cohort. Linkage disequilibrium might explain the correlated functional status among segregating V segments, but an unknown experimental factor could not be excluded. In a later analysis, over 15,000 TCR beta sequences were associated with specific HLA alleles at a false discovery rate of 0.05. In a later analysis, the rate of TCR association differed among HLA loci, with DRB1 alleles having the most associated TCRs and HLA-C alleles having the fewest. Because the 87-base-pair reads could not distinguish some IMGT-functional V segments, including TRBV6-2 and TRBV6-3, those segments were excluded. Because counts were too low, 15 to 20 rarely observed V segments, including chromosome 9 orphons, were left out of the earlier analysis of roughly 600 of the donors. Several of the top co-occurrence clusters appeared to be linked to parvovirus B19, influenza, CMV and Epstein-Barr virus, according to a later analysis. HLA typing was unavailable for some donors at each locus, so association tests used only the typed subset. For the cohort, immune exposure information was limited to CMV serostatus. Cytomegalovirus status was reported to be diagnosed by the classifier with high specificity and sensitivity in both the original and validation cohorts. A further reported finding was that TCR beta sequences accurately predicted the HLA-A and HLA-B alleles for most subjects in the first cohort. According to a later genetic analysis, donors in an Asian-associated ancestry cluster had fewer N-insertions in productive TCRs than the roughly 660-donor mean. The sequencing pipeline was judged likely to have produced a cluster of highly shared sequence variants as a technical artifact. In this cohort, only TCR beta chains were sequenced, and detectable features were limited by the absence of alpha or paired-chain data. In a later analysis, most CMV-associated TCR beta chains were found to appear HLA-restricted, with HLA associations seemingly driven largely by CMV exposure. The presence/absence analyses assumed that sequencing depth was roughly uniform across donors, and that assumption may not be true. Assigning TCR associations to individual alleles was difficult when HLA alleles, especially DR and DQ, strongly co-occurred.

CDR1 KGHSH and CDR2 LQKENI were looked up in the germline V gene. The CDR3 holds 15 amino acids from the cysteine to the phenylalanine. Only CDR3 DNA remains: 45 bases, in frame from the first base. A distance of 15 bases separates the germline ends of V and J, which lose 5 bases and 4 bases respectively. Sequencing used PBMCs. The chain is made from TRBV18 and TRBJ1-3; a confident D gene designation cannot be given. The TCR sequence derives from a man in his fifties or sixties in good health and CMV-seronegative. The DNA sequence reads TGTGCCAGCTCAAGCGGGCAGGAGAGGGGAAACACCATATATTTT. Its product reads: CASSSGQERGNTIYF. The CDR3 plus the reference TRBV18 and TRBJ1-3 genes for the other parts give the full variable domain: NAGVMQNPRHLVRRRGQEARLRCSPMKGHSHVYWYRQLPEEGLKFMVYLQKENIIDESGMPKERFSAEFPKEGPSILRIQQVVRGDSAAYFCASSSGQERGNTIYFGEGSWLTVV.